The 6 T cell receptor beta chains given below trace back to one sample, sequenced in a study of blood T cell repertoires in COVID-19. Repertoires were generated with immunoSEQ multiplex PCR, while TCRdb's copy carries only in-frame clones and drops some. This table has tens of thousands of clones, 90% appearing once. Material: peripheral blood. Every receptor here comes from a man younger than 30 with COVID-19, enrolled during active disease.

In DNA form, the CDR3 reads TGTGCCACGAGCGCCAACCGTCCCTCTGGAAACACCATATATTTT. Protein product: CATSANRPSGNTIYF. The chain uses TRBV24-1 and TRBJ1-3, with no clear D. In germline, CDR1 is KGHDR, CDR2 SFDVKD. The V end lost 10 bases, the J end lost 0 bases, and 15 bases lay between the germline ends. There are 15 residues in the CDR3.

This chain joins TRBV28 and TRBJ2-7; 7 nucleotides agree with TRBD1. Germline CDR1 is MDHEN and CDR2 is SYDVKM. The V and J ends lost 6 bases and 2 bases, in that order; junction bases with no gene match: 7. CDR3 length equals 14 residues. CDR3 protein: CASSRRQGTYEQYF. CDR3 bases: TGTGCCAGCAGCCGTCGACAGGGTACCTACGAGCAGTACTTC.

A single count supports this clone. The chain links TRBV29-1 to TRBJ2-1, with 8 bases fitting TRBD2. Germline V gene data show CDR1 as SQVTM and CDR2 as ANQGSEA. The CDR3 totals 14 residues. V was clipped by 4 bases and J by 1 base; unmatched bases: 3. DNA for the CDR3: TGCAGCGTTGCGGCTAGCGGGTCCTACAATGAGCAGTTCTTC. Its translation is CSVAASGSYNEQFF.

V is TRBV13 and J is TRBJ1-2; D remains unclear. V dropped 10 bases and J dropped 4 bases, with 4 bases sitting between them. This CDR3 is built from 9 residues. Per the germline V gene, CDR1 is PRHDT and CDR2 is FYEKMQ (reference sequence). The CDR3 protein is CATRYGYTF. As DNA, the CDR3 is TGTGCCACCCGCTATGGCTACACCTTC.

This chain joins TRBV28 and TRBJ2-7; D gene ambiguous. Trimming pared 7 bases from V and 3 bases from J, leaving 19 bases between. The CDR3 contains 15 residues. CDR1 MDHEN and CDR2 SYDVKM come from the germline V gene. DNA for the CDR3: TGTGCCAGCAACCCATTCGTCGGTGCGGACTACGAGCAGTACTTC. Its protein is CASNPFVGADYEQYF.

The chain recombines TRBV30 with TRBJ2-2; 7 positions agree with TRBD1. V lost 2 bases, J lost 2 bases, and 11 bases stayed unmatched. Per the germline V gene, CDR1 is GTSNPN and CDR2 is SVGIG (reference sequence). This CDR3 is 17 amino acids long. This CDR3 reads CAWSKRQGVGNTGELFF. CDR3 nucleotides: TGTGCCTGGAGTAAGAGACAGGGAGTCGGTAACACCGGGGAGCTGTTTTTT.